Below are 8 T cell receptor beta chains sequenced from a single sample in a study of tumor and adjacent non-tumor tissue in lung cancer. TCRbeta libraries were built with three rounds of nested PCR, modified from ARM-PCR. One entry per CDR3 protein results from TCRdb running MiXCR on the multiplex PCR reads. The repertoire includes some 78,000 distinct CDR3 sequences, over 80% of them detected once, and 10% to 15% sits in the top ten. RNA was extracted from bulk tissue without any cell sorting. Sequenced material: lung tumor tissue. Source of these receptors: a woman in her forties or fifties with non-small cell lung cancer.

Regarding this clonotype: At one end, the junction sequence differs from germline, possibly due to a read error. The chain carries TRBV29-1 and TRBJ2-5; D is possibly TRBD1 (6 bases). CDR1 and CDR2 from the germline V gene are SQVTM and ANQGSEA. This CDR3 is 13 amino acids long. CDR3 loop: CSAREQGQATQYF. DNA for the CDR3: TGCAGCGCTAGGGAACAGGGACAAGCGACCCAATACTTC.

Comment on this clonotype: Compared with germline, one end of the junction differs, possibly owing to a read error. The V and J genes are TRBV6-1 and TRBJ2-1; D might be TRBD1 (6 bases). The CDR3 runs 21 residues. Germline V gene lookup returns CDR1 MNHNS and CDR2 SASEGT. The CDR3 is CASSERRLDFLLSTGYNEQLF. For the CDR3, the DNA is TGTGCCAGCAGTGAGCGCCGGTTAGACTTCTTACTCTCGACAGGCTACAATGAGCAGCTCTTC.

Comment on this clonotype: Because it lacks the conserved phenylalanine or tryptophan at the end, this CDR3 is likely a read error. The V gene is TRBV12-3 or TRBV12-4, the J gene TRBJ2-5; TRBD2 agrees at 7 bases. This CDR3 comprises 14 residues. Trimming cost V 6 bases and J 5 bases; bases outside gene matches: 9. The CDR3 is CASSRQAGSETQYS. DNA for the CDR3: TGTGCCAGCAGCCGACAAGCGGGATCTGAGACCCAGTACTCA.

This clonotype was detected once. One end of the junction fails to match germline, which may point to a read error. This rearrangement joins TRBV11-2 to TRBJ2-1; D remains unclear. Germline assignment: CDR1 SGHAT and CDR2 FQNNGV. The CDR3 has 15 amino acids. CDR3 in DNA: TGTGCCAGCAGCTTTCCTAGTGGGATTCACAATGAGCAATTCTTC. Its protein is CASSFPSGIHNEQFF.

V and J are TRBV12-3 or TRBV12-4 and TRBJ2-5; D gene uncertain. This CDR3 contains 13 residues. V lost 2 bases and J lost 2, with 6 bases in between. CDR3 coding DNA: TGTGCCAGCAGTTTAAGCCAACAAGAGACCCAGTACTTC. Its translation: CASSLSQQETQYF.

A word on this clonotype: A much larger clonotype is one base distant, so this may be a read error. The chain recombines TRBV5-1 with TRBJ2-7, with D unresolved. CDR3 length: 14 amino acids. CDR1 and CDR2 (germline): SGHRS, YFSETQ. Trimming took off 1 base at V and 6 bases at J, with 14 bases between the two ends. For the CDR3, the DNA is TGCGCCAGCAGCTTGACTGAGAGTCGGTTCGAGCAGTACTTC. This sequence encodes CASSLTESRFEQYF.

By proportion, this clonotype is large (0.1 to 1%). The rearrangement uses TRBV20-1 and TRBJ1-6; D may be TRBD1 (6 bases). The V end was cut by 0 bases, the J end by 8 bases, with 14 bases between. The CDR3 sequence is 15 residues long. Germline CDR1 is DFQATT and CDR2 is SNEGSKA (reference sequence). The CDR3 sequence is CSARDLDRPYSPLHF. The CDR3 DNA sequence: TGCAGTGCTAGAGACCTAGACAGGCCGTATTCACCCCTCCACTTT.

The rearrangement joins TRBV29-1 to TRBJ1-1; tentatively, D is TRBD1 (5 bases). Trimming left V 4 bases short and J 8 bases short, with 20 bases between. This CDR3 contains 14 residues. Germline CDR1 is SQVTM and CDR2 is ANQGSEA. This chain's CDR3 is CSVGMGLKNAEAFF. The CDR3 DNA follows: TGCAGCGTTGGAATGGGACTGAAGAACGCCGAAGCTTTCTTT.